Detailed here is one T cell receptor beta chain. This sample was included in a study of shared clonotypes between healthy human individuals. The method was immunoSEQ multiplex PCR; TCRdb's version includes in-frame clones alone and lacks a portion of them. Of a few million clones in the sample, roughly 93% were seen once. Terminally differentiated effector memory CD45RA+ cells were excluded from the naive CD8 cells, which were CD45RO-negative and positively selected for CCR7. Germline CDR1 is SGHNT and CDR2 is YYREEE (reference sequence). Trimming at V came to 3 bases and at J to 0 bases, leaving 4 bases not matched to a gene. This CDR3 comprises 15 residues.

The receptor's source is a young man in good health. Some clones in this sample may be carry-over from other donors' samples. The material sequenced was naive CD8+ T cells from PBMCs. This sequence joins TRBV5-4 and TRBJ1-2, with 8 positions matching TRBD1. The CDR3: CASSWQGAANYGYTF. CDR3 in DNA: TGTGCCAGCAGCTGGCAGGGGGCGGCTAACTATGGCTACACCTTC.